A selection of T cell receptor beta chains follows, all from one sample in a study of monozygotic twins with cystic fibrosis. Clones were sequenced by immunoSEQ multiplex PCR, and TCRdb holds only the in-frame ones, with some missing. The table records 13,000 to 15,000 clones, around 98% of them present only once. The sequencing input was blood. Source of these receptors: a girl aged 2 to 9 with cystic fibrosis. CDR3s include the opening cysteine and the closing phenylalanine or tryptophan. Fields, in order: clone size, D gene, J gene, V gene, CDR3 protein, CDR3 DNA. A D gene is named only where the DNA matches it firmly. Only some rows state a clone size, as once, few, many or a class for expanded clones.

size: NA
D: TRBD1
J: TRBJ1-2
V: TRBV19
CDR3: CASSRDSNYGYTF
DNA: TGTGCCAGTAGTAGGGACAGCAACTATGGCTACACCTTC

size: NA
D: NA
J: TRBJ2-7
V: TRBV7-9
CDR3: CASSLAREWGYEQYF
DNA: TGTGCCAGCAGCTTAGCGAGGGAATGGGGCTACGAGCAGTACTTC

size: NA
D: TRBD1
J: TRBJ1-3
V: TRBV30
CDR3: CAWSVRDRAGNTIYF
DNA: TGTGCCTGGAGTGTACGAGACAGGGCTGGAAACACCATATATTTT

size: NA
D: NA
J: TRBJ2-7
V: TRBV10-1
CDR3: CASSPGVYEQYF
DNA: TGCGCCAGCAGCCCAGGGGTCTACGAGCAGTACTTC

size: NA
D: NA
J: TRBJ1-2
V: TRBV28
CDR3: CASRQNYGYTF
DNA: TGTGCAAGCCGGCAGAACTATGGCTACACCTTC

size: NA
D: NA
J: TRBJ1-1
V: TRBV6-5
CDR3: CASSPPGEGDTEAFF
DNA: TGTGCCAGCAGTCCCCCGGGGGAGGGGGACACTGAAGCTTTCTTT

size: NA
D: NA
J: TRBJ1-1
V: TRBV5-1
CDR3: CASSFDRNTEAFF
DNA: TGCGCCAGCAGTTTTGACAGGAACACTGAAGCTTTCTTT

size: NA
D: NA
J: TRBJ2-5
V: TRBV28
CDR3: CASSLTSREETQYF
DNA: TGTGCCAGCAGTTTGACTTCCAGGGAAGAGACCCAGTACTTC

size: NA
D: TRBD2
J: TRBJ2-7
V: TRBV30
CDR3: CAWSARRAGGRAYEQYF
DNA: TGTGCCTGGAGTGCCCGGCGGGCAGGCGGGAGAGCCTACGAGCAGTACTTC

size: NA
D: TRBD2
J: TRBJ2-3
V: TRBV5-1
CDR3: CASSLAGTSGIDTQYF
DNA: TGCGCCAGCAGCTTGGCCGGGACTAGCGGGATAGATACGCAGTATTTT

size: NA
D: TRBD1
J: TRBJ1-1
V: TRBV7-6
CDR3: CASSSGTAEAFF
DNA: TGTGCCAGCAGCTCAGGGACAGCAGAAGCTTTCTTT

size: NA
D: NA
J: TRBJ2-7
V: TRBV6-6
CDR3: CASSYSLSPYEQYF
DNA: TGTGCCAGCAGTTACTCGCTCTCACCCTACGAGCAGTACTTC

size: NA
D: NA
J: TRBJ1-2
V: TRBV7-9
CDR3: CASSLAPGYGYTF
DNA: TGTGCCAGCAGCTTAGCGCCCGGCTATGGCTACACCTTC

size: NA
D: NA
J: TRBJ2-5
V: TRBV10-3
CDR3: CAISPEGETQYF
DNA: TGTGCCATCAGCCCTGAGGGGGAGACCCAGTACTTC

size: NA
D: NA
J: TRBJ1-1
V: TRBV19
CDR3: CASSKLGRPNTEAFF
DNA: TGTGCCAGTAGTAAATTGGGACGGCCGAACACTGAAGCTTTCTTT

size: NA
D: NA
J: TRBJ2-1
V: TRBV27
CDR3: CASSPETGRGHEQFF
DNA: TGTGCCAGCAGTCCAGAAACAGGGCGGGGCCATGAGCAGTTCTTC

size: NA
D: TRBD2
J: TRBJ2-1
V: TRBV29-1
CDR3: CSVLTSGDNEQFF
DNA: TGCAGCGTTCTCACTAGCGGCGACAATGAGCAGTTCTTC

size: NA
D: TRBD2
J: TRBJ2-1
V: TRBV4-2
CDR3: CASSTKGLAGNEQFF
DNA: TGTGCCAGCAGCACTAAAGGTCTAGCGGGCAATGAGCAGTTCTTC

size: NA
D: TRBD2
J: TRBJ2-5
V: TRBV30
CDR3: CASRPSGIQETQYF
DNA: TGTGCCTCACGACCTAGCGGGATCCAAGAGACCCAGTACTTC

size: NA
D: NA
J: TRBJ2-4
V: TRBV14
CDR3: CASSQEKGGLAKNIQYF
DNA: TGTGCCAGCAGCCAAGAAAAGGGCGGGTTAGCCAAAAACATTCAGTACTTC

size: NA
D: NA
J: TRBJ1-2
V: TRBV28
CDR3: CASSFTDSRKNYGYTF
DNA: TGTGCCAGCAGTTTTACGGACAGTCGAAAGAACTATGGCTACACCTTC

size: NA
D: TRBD2
J: TRBJ2-5
V: TRBV7-2
CDR3: CASSLGLAGGETQYF
DNA: TGTGCCAGCAGCTTGGGACTAGCGGGAGGGGAGACCCAGTACTTC

size: NA
D: NA
J: TRBJ2-3
V: TRBV30
CDR3: CAWSVVEGTDTQYF
DNA: TGTGCCTGGAGTGTGGTGGAGGGTACAGATACGCAGTATTTT

size: NA
D: NA
J: TRBJ1-2
V: TRBV7-2
CDR3: CASSPDGVYGYTF
DNA: TGTGCCAGCAGCCCGGACGGAGTTTATGGCTACACCTTC

size: NA
D: TRBD2
J: TRBJ2-5
V: TRBV9
CDR3: CASSVGASGSMETQYF
DNA: TGTGCCAGCAGCGTAGGGGCTAGCGGGAGTATGGAGACCCAGTACTTC

size: NA
D: NA
J: TRBJ2-7
V: TRBV6-1
CDR3: CASSESGGTIPLLDEQYF
DNA: TGTGCCAGCAGTGAGTCGGGCGGGACGATACCCTTGTTGGACGAGCAGTACTTC

size: NA
D: NA
J: TRBJ1-4
V: TRBV2
CDR3: CASSTQGMGGEKLFF
DNA: TGTGCCAGCAGCACCCAGGGGATGGGGGGGGAAAAACTGTTTTTT

size: few
D: NA
J: TRBJ1-5
V: TRBV5-1
CDR3: CASSLAPGSNQPQHF
DNA: TGCGCCAGCAGCTTGGCCCCGGGTAGCAATCAGCCCCAGCATTTT

size: NA
D: TRBD1
J: TRBJ1-2
V: TRBV2
CDR3: CASSNGGTGYGYTF
DNA: TGTGCCAGCAGTAATGGCGGGACAGGGTATGGCTACACCTTC

size: NA
D: NA
J: TRBJ1-1
V: TRBV4-1
CDR3: CASSGRGSLTEAFF
DNA: TGCGCCAGCAGTGGCCGAGGCAGCTTAACTGAAGCTTTCTTT

size: NA
D: TRBD2
J: TRBJ2-1
V: TRBV5-4
CDR3: CASSLVGLAGEAGNEQFF
DNA: TGTGCCAGCAGCTTGGTTGGACTAGCGGGAGAAGCCGGCAATGAGCAGTTCTTC

size: NA
D: NA
J: TRBJ1-2
V: TRBV6-6
CDR3: CASSSQGDYGYTF
DNA: TGTGCCAGCAGTTCACAGGGAGACTATGGCTACACCTTC

size: NA
D: TRBD2
J: TRBJ2-1
V: TRBV5-1
CDR3: CASSLEVAGISNEQFF
DNA: TGCGCCAGCAGCTTGGAGGTAGCGGGAATCTCCAATGAGCAGTTCTTC

size: NA
D: NA
J: TRBJ1-1
V: TRBV6-5
CDR3: CASSSSGGRTEAFF
DNA: TGTGCCAGCAGTTCTTCCGGGGGGCGGACTGAAGCTTTCTTT

size: NA
D: NA
J: TRBJ1-4
V: TRBV5-5
CDR3: CASSLHRPNEKLFF
DNA: TGTGCCAGCAGCTTACACAGGCCTAATGAAAAACTGTTTTTT

size: NA
D: NA
J: TRBJ2-7
V: TRBV11-2
CDR3: CASSYRVSSYEQYF
DNA: TGTGCCAGCAGCTACAGGGTGAGCTCCTACGAGCAGTACTTC

size: NA
D: NA
J: TRBJ1-1
V: TRBV4-2
CDR3: CASSRVGDGNTEAFF
DNA: TGTGCCAGCAGCCGAGTTGGGGACGGGAACACTGAAGCTTTCTTT

size: once
D: NA
J: TRBJ1-5
V: TRBV27
CDR3: CASSPLTGGNQPQHF
DNA: TGTGCCAGCAGCCCCCTGACAGGTGGCAATCAGCCCCAGCATTTT

size: NA
D: NA
J: TRBJ2-1
V: TRBV27
CDR3: CASSFQGDLYNEQFF
DNA: TGTGCCAGCAGTTTCCAGGGGGACTTATACAATGAGCAGTTCTTC

size: NA
D: NA
J: TRBJ2-5
V: TRBV6-5
CDR3: CASSPQQASHWTQYF
DNA: TGTGCCAGCAGCCCCCAGCAGGCCTCACATTGGACCCAGTACTTC

size: NA
D: NA
J: TRBJ2-2
V: TRBV15
CDR3: CATSISSGELFF
DNA: TGTGCCACCAGCATCAGTTCCGGGGAGCTGTTTTTT

size: once
D: TRBD2
J: TRBJ2-4
V: TRBV5-1
CDR3: CASSLQTSGVNIQYF
DNA: TGCGCCAGCAGCTTGCAGACTAGCGGGGTAAACATTCAGTACTTC

size: once
D: TRBD1
J: TRBJ2-4
V: TRBV19
CDR3: CATYRDRGGDIQYF
DNA: TGTGCCACCTACCGGGACAGGGGAGGTGACATTCAGTACTTC

size: NA
D: NA
J: TRBJ2-3
V: TRBV9
CDR3: CASSVYPSSLDTQYF
DNA: TGTGCCAGCAGCGTATACCCTAGCAGCCTAGATACGCAGTATTTT

size: NA
D: NA
J: TRBJ2-3
V: TRBV5-1
CDR3: CASSLVKAGPRGTDTQYF
DNA: TGCGCCAGCAGCTTGGTAAAGGCCGGGCCGAGGGGCACAGATACGCAGTATTTT

size: NA
D: NA
J: TRBJ2-7
V: TRBV12-5
CDR3: CASGSGQSYEQYF
DNA: TGTGCTAGTGGTTCCGGACAGAGCTACGAGCAGTACTTC

size: NA
D: NA
J: TRBJ2-3
V: TRBV5-1
CDR3: CASSGLAGTDTQYF
DNA: TGCGCCAGCAGCGGGCTAGCAGGCACAGATACGCAGTATTTT

size: NA
D: TRBD2
J: TRBJ2-3
V: TRBV9
CDR3: CASSAGLAGGMDTQYF
DNA: TGTGCCAGCAGCGCAGGACTAGCGGGAGGGATGGATACGCAGTATTTT

size: NA
D: NA
J: TRBJ2-2
V: TRBV18
CDR3: CASSHWAGELFF
DNA: TGTGCCAGCTCACATTGGGCCGGGGAGCTGTTTTTT

size: NA
D: NA
J: TRBJ2-4
V: TRBV6-1
CDR3: CASSEFGGINIQYF
DNA: TGTGCCAGCAGTGAATTCGGGGGCATAAACATTCAGTACTTC

size: NA
D: TRBD2
J: TRBJ2-2
V: TRBV5-1
CDR3: CASSPTLTSGLSNTGELFF
DNA: TGCGCCAGCAGCCCAACCCTGACTAGCGGGTTATCGAACACCGGGGAGCTGTTTTTT

size: NA
D: NA
J: TRBJ2-3
V: TRBV7-3
CDR3: CASSLSPAGADTQYF
DNA: TGTGCCAGCAGCTTAAGTCCAGCCGGCGCAGATACGCAGTATTTT